These T cell receptor beta chains were read from a single sample in a study of brain T cells in children with intractable seizures. Profiled with immunoSEQ multiplex PCR; TCRdb holds only in-frame clones, not every one. Of around 80,000 clones listed, about 90% are singletons. Material: peripheral blood, obtained at surgery. All receptors come from a girl aged 2-10 years with Rasmussen encephalitis and intractable seizures. Both conserved end residues are part of each CDR3.

V gene,J gene,CDR3 protein
TRBV13,TRBJ1-2,CASSLRSRGSYGYTF
TRBV19,TRBJ1-5,CASSIQGQGYQPQHF
TRBV11-2,TRBJ2-3,CASSSSGRPARTDTQYF
TRBV4-2,TRBJ2-3,CASSGVGRNTDTQYF
TRBV6-6,TRBJ2-2,CASTRRRLNTGELFF
TRBV9,TRBJ2-7,CASSVSGQGQGQYF
TRBV7-9,TRBJ2-7,CASSLGGWDYEQYF
TRBV28,TRBJ1-2,CASSLYGNYGYTF
TRBV28,TRBJ2-1,CASSPPGSYNEQFF
TRBV2,TRBJ2-2,CASRAGQGGTGELFF
TRBV18,TRBJ2-1,CASSPAAGSNEQFF
TRBV11-2,TRBJ2-7,CASSLQPYDSYEQYF
TRBV5-6,TRBJ1-1,CASSYMGTDFGNTEAFF
TRBV7-2,TRBJ2-4,CASSLDTRGGSKNIQYF
TRBV9,TRBJ1-6,CASSENRDRVMNSPLHF
TRBV19,TRBJ1-1,CASSIVRGNTEAFF
TRBV21-1,TRBJ1-2,CASSKESGVGGYGYTF
TRBV15,TRBJ1-4,CATSRDRAEEKLFF
TRBV19,TRBJ1-2,CASSIDLDSFSNGYTF
TRBV5-6,TRBJ1-5,CASSWGQGASTQHF
TRBV6-4,TRBJ1-1,CASSDGLEAFF
TRBV7-9,TRBJ2-1,CASSGSGLGSYNEQFF
TRBV7-2,TRBJ2-7,CASSLRPLSSYEQYF
TRBV9,TRBJ2-3,CASSVGASGRKEDTQYF
TRBV19,TRBJ2-4,CASKGALNIQYF
TRBV5-1,TRBJ2-1,CASSRTSGSNEQFF
TRBV7-6,TRBJ2-7,CASSLAAGLIYEQYF
TRBV28,TRBJ1-2,CASREQGAGGYTF
TRBV10-1,TRBJ1-1,CASRADGTTEAFF
TRBV7-2,TRBJ2-7,CASSLAPDYEQYF
TRBV25-1,TRBJ1-1,CASSEQGSEAFF
TRBV28,TRBJ2-5,CASSDQGLETQYF
TRBV11-3,TRBJ2-3,CASSPYQRERLYF
TRBV12-3/TRBV12-4,TRBJ2-7,CASRGQASYEQYF
TRBV7-9,TRBJ1-1,CASSSEVTGETEAFF
TRBV18,TRBJ2-2,CASSPASSGGELFF
TRBV30,TRBJ1-2,CAWSVRVGDYGYTF
TRBV7-7,TRBJ2-3,CASSFRSAGGGDTQYF
TRBV18,TRBJ1-2,CASSPGREGYTF
TRBV18,TRBJ1-2,CASSRQENYGYTF
TRBV18,TRBJ1-1,CASSPLDTEAFF
TRBV6-5,TRBJ2-5,CASGRGETQYF
TRBV7-2,TRBJ2-3,CASSLEPIAALTDTQYF
TRBV11-2,TRBJ1-1,CASSLVSRTGEAFF